This TCR beta chain was sequenced in a study of OX40 agonist ivuxolimab in advanced cancers. Whole-study context: A partial response was reached by three patients: one with hepatocellular carcinoma and two with cutaneous melanoma. Points from the study as a whole: Researchers report that CD8+ T cells had, on average, more expanded clones than CD4+. Clonal expansion by week 6 occurred in CD4+ and CD8+ blood T cells (at 0.1 to 3.0 mg/kg).

Germline CDR1 and CDR2: SEHNR and FQNEAQ (reference sequence). The CDR3 sequence is 12 residues long. V lost 5 bases, J lost 8 bases, and 10 bases lay in between. Clones were sequenced by immunoSEQ multiplex PCR, and TCRdb holds only the in-frame ones, with some missing. The repertoire holds about 54,000 clones, with approximately 90% as singletons. Cycle 7 day 1, cycle 4 day 1, and baseline were the timepoints at which blood was sampled. Of note for this clone: Antigen specificity is unknown.

Sequencing was performed on CD4+ or CD8+ T cells sorted from blood, taken in a trial of the OX40 agonist ivuxolimab. This receptor was identified in an adult with an advanced solid tumor such as melanoma, head and neck, liver or kidney cancer. V gene TRBV7-9 combines with J gene TRBJ2-1; D possibly corresponds to TRBD2 (6 bases). CDR3 residues: CASSLTRHEQFF. DNA of the CDR3: TGTGCCAGCAGCCTGACTAGACATGAGCAGTTCTTC. Using reference TRBV7-9 and TRBJ2-1 for the parts outside the CDR3, the full variable domain is DTGVSQNPRHKITKRGQNVTFRCDPISEHNRLYWYRQTLGQGPEFLTYFQNEAQLEKSRLLSDRFSAERPKGSFSTLEIQRTEQGDSAMYLCASSLTRHEQFFGPGTRLTVL.